This T cell receptor (beta chain) was sequenced during a study of T cells in tumors after PD-1 blockade. Across the whole study: Peripheral blood samples averaged approximately 37,000 unique clonotypes and roughly 110,000 templates. Whole-study results and caveats: Blood contained about 43% of the tumor's TCR clonotypes.

CDR3 size: 15 residues. The J segment lost 1 base and the V segment lost 5 bases, leaving 5 bases of the junction unmatched. In germline, CDR1 is LNHDA, CDR2 SQIVND (reference sequence). The table came from immunoSEQ multiplex PCR; TCRdb's copy has only in-frame clones and leaves some out. The profile shows 54,000 or so clones, roughly 77% of them singletons. This clone was found once. Its antigen is unknown. The TCR comes from a human donor with basal cell carcinoma. The material was PBMCs, obtained before anti-PD-1 treatment. The genes are TRBV19 and TRBJ2-5; the match to TRBD1 covers 9 bases. The CDR3 sequence is CASSGTGWVQETQYF. The CDR3 DNA is TGTGCCAGTAGTGGGACAGGGTGGGTCCAAGAGACCCAGTACTTC.